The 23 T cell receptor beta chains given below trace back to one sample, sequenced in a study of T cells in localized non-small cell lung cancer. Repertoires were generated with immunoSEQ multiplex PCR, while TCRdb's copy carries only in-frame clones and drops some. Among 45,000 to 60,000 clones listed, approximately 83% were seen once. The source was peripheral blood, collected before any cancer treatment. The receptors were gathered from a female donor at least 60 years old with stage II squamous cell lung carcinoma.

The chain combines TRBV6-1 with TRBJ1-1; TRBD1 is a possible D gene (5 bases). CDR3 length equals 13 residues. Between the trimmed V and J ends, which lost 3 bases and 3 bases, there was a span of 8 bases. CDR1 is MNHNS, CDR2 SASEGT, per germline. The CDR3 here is CASSEGRHTEAFF. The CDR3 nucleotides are TGTGCCAGCAGTGAGGGGCGCCACACTGAAGCTTTCTTT.

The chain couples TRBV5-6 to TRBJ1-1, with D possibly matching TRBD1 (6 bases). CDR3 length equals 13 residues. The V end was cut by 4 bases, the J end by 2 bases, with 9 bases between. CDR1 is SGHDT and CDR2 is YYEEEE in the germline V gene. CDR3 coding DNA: TGTGCCAGCAGCGGGGGCCTCAACACTGAAGCTTTCTTT. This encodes CASSGGLNTEAFF.

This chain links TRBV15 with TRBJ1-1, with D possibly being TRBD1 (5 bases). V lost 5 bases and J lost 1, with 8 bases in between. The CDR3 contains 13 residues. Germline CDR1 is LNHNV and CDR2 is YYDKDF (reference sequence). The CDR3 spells CATSRTRNTEAFF. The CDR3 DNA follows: TGTGCCACCAGCCGGACAAGGAACACTGAAGCTTTCTTT.

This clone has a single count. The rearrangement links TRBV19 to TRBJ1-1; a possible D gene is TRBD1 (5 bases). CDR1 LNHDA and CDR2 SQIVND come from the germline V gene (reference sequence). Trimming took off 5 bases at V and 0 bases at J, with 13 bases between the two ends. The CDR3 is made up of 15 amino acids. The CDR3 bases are TGTGCCAGTAGTCATCCGGGACGGCTGAACACTGAAGCTTTCTTT. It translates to CASSHPGRLNTEAFF.

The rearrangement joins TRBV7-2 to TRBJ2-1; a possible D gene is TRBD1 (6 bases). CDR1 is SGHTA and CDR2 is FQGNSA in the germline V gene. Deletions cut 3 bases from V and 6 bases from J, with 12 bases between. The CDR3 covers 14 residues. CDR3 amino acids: CASSFRPGVNEQFF. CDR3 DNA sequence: TGTGCCAGCAGCTTCCGTCCAGGGGTCAATGAGCAGTTCTTC.

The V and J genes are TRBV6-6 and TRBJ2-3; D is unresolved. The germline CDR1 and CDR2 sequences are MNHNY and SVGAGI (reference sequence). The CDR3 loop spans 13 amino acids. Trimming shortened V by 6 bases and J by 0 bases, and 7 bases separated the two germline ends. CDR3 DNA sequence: TGTGCCAGCAGGGCTCATAGCACAGATACGCAGTATTTT. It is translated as CASRAHSTDTQYF.

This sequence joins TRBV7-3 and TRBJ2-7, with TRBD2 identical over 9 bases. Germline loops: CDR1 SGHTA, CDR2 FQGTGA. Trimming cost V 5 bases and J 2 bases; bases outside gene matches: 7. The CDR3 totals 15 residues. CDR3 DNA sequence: TGTGCCAGCAGCGGAGCGGGGGGCCGTACCTACGAGCAGTACTTC. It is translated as CASSGAGGRTYEQYF.

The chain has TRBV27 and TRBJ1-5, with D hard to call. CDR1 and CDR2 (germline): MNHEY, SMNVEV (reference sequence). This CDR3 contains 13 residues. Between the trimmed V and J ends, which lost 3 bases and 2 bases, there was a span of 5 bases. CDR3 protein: CASSFGRNQPQHF. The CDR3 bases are TGTGCCAGCAGTTTCGGTCGCAATCAGCCCCAGCATTTT.

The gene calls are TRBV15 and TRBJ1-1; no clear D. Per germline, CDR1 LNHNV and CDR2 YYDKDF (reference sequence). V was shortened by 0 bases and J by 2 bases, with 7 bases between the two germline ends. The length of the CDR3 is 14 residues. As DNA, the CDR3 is TGTGCCACCAGCAGAGATGGAGCTAACACTGAAGCTTTCTTT. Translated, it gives CATSRDGANTEAFF.

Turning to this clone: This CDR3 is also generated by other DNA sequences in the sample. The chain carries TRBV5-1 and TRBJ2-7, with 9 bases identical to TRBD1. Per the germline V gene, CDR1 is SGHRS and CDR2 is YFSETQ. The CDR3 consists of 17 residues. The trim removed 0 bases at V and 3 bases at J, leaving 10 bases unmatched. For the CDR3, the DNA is TGCGCCAGCAGCTTGGTTGGGACAGGGTCGGTGGTCTACGAGCAGTACTTC. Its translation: CASSLVGTGSVVYEQYF.

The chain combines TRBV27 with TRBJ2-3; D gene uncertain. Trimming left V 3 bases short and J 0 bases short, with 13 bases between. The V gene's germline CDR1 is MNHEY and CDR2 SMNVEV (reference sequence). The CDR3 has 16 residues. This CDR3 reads CASSFQAPASTDTQYF. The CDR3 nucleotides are TGTGCCAGCAGTTTCCAGGCACCCGCTAGCACAGATACGCAGTATTTT.

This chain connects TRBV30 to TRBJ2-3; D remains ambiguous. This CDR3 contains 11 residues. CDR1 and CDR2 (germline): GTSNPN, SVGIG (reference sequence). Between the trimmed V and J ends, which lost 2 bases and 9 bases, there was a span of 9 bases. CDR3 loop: CAWSRVRTQYF. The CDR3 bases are TGTGCCTGGAGTAGGGTTAGGACGCAGTATTTT.

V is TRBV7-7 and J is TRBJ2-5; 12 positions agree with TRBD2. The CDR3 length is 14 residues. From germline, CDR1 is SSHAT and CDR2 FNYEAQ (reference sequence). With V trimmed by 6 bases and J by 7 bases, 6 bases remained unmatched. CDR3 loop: CASSLAGGPGTQYF. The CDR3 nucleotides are TGTGCCAGCAGTCTAGCGGGGGGGCCGGGGACCCAGTACTTC.

The DNA of the CDR3 is TGTGCCAGCATGGCAACTAATGAAAAACTGTTTTTT. Its translation: CASMATNEKLFF. The rearrangement uses TRBV6-6 and TRBJ1-4; the D is unclear. The germline CDR1 and CDR2 sequences are MNHNY and SVGAGI (reference sequence). V was shortened by 7 bases and J by 0 bases, with 3 bases between the two germline ends. This CDR3 contains 12 residues.

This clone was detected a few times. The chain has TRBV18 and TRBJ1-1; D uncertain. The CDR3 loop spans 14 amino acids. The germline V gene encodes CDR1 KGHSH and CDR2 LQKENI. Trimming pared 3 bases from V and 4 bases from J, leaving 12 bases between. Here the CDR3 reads CASSPSPPLTEAFF. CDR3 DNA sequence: TGTGCCAGCTCACCTTCGCCTCCACTCACTGAAGCTTTCTTT.

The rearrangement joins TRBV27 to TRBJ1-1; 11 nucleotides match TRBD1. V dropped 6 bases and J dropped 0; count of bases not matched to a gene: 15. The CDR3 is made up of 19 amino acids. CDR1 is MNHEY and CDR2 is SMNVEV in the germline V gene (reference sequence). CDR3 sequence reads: CASSRTRTGGDRMNTEAFF. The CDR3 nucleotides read TGTGCCAGCAGCCGGACCCGGACAGGGGGCGATCGAATGAACACTGAAGCTTTCTTT.

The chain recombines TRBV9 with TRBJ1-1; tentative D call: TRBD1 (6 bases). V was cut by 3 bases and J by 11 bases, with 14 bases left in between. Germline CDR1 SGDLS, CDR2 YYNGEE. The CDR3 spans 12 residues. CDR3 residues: CASSATGSGAFF. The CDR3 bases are TGTGCCAGCAGCGCAACAGGGTCTGGGGCTTTCTTT.

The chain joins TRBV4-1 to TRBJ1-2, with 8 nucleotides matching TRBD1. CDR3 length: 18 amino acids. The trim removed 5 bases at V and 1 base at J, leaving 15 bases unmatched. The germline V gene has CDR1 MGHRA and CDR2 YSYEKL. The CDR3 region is CASSALGAGGSFNYGYTF. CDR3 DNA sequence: TGCGCCAGCAGCGCACTGGGGGCAGGGGGCTCATTTAACTATGGCTACACCTTC.

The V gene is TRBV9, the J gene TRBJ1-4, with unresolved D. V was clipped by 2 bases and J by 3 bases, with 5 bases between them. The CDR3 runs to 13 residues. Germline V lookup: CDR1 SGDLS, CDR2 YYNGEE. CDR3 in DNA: TGTGCCAGCAGCGTCCGGCCTAATGAAAAACTGTTTTTT. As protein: CASSVRPNEKLFF. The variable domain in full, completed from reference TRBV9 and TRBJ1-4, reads DSGVTQTPKHLITATGQRVTLRCSPRSGDLSVYWYQQSLDQGLQFLIQYYNGEERAKGNILERFSAQQFPDLHSELNLSSLELGDSALYFCASSVRPNEKLFFGSGTQLSVL.

CDR3 region: CAWSRPSPGYTF. As DNA, the CDR3 is TGTGCCTGGAGTAGGCCCTCACCCGGCTACACCTTC. The rearrangement joins TRBV30 to TRBJ1-2; no firm D call. Germline values: CDR1 GTSNPN, CDR2 SVGIG (reference sequence). This CDR3 has 12 amino acids. Trimming removed 2 bases at V and 8 bases at J, with 12 bases between.

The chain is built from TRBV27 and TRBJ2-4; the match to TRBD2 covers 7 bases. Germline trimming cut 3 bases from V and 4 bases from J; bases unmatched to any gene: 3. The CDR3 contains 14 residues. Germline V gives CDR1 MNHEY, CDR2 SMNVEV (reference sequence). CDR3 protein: CASSLGLSKNIQYF. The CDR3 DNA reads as TGTGCCAGCAGTTTGGGACTATCTAAAAACATTCAGTACTTC.

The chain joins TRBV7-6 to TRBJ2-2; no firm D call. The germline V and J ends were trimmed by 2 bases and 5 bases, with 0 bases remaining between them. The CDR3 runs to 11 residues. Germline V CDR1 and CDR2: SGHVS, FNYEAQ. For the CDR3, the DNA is TGTGCCAGCAGCTTAACCGGGGAGCTGTTTTTT. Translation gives CASSLTGELFF. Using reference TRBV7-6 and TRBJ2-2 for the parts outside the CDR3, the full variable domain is GAGVSQSPRYKVTKRGQDVALRCDPISGHVSLYWYRQALGQGPEFLTYFNYEAQQDKSGLPNDRFSAERPEGSISTLTIQRTEQRDSAMYRCASSLTGELFFGEGSRLTVL.

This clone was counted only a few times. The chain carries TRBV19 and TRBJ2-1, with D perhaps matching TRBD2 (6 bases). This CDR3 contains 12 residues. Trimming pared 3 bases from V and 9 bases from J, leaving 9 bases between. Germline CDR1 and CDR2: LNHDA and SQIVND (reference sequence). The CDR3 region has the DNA TGTGCCAGTAGTATCAGCGGGCGTGAGCAGTTCTTC. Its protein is CASSISGREQFF.